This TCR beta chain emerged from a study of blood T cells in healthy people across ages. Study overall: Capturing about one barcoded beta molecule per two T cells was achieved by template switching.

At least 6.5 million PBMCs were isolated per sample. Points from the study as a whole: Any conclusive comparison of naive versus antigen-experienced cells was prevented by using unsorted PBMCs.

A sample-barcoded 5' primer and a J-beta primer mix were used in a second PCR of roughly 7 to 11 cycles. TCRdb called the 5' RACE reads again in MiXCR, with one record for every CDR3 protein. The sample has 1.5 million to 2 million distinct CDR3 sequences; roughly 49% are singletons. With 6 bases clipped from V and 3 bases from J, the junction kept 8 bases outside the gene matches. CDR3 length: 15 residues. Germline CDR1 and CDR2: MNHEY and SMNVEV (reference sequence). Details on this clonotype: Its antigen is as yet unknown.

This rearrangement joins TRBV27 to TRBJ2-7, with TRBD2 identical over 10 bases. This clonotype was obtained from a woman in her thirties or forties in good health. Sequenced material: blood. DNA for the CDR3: TGTGCCAGCAGAGGTACTAGCGGGGCCCGCTACGAGCAGTACTTC. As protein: CASRGTSGARYEQYF.